This T cell receptor (beta chain) appears in the sequencing data of a study of naive and memory T cell subsets. Two oligonucleotides, mixed equimolar, formed the beta constant-region primer covering TRBC1 and TRBC2. A 12-nucleotide UMI and the SP2 primer were added to the cDNA 3' end by oligonucleotide ligation. A single record per CDR3 protein comes from TCRdb applying MiXCR to the UMI-ligation and nested PCR reads. Counted here are roughly 140,000 distinct CDR3 sequences, over 15% occurring once; the ten biggest clones make up more than 0.13%. Separate alpha and beta amplification began at the second PCR step. After CD4 positive bead selection, the CD4-negative fraction gave CD8 T cells. Four subsets defined by CD45RA and CD27 were sorted after CD3, CD4, CD8 and live/dead staining. The CDR3 contains 15 residues. CDR1 and CDR2 from the germline V gene are MNHEY and SMNVEV (reference sequence). The J segment lost 5 bases and the V segment lost 3 bases, leaving 7 bases of the junction unmatched.

The source is a human donor in good health. The genes are TRBV27 and TRBJ2-7; 10 nucleotides agree with TRBD2. What was sequenced was naive CD4+ T cells from blood. CDR3 DNA sequence: TGTGCCAGCAGTTTCACGTCTAGCGGGAGTCACGAGCAGTACTTC. This gives the protein CASSFTSSGSHEQYF.